This T cell receptor beta chain was retrieved from a study of chemoradiotherapy in HPV16-positive cancers. This table comes from immunoSEQ multiplex PCR, and its TCRdb copy is limited to in-frame clones, with some not included. This repertoire shows 4,500 to 6,500 clones, about four fifths found once; its top ten account for around 37%. This clone showed up just once. Its antigen remains unknown. Trimming left V 4 bases short and J 3 bases short, with 8 bases between. In germline, CDR1 is SGHRS, CDR2 YFSETQ. CDR3 length: 13 amino acids. Study results and limitations: During treatment, candidate HPV-specific clones and E7-related motifs expanded in tumor.

The biological material was taken from a patient who underwent chemoradiotherapy. This chain links TRBV5-1 with TRBJ2-1, with D possibly being TRBD2 (5 bases). The source is a human donor with HPV-associated anogenital cancer. The CDR3 bases are TGCGCCAGCAGCCCTAGCAGCTACAATGAGCAGTTCTTC. It translates to CASSPSSYNEQFF.